This is a list of T cell receptor beta chains from one sample in a study of T cell repertoires in cytomegalovirus infection. TCRdb used MiXCR to reprocess the reads, holding one entry per CDR3 protein. The repertoire includes approximately 910,000 distinct CDR3 sequences, less than 35% of them detected once, and around 15% sits in the top ten. No antigens are known for them. This material consisted of cultured CD8+ T cells from PBMCs, taken from culture after CMV antigen stimulation. These receptors were collected from a human donor in good health (CMV status not recorded). Some clones in this sample may be carry-over from other donors' samples. Each CDR3 is given with its conserved first and last residue. Fields, in order: V gene, CDR3 length, D gene, CDR3 protein. A D gene is named only where the DNA matches it firmly.

V: TRBV7-2
length: 17
D: -
CDR3: CASSLHNLQETNSPLHF

V: TRBV19
length: 13
D: -
CDR3: CASSIDNTSGAFF

V: TRBV19
length: 18
D: TRBD1
CDR3: CASSIEHPQDRADYGYTF

V: TRBV12-3/TRBV12-4
length: 16
D: -
CDR3: CASSLRSRGGPETQYF

V: TRBV7-6
length: 15
D: -
CDR3: CASSLRPPATETQYF

V: TRBV6-8
length: 16
D: -
CDR3: CASRDWRPGGNQPQHF

V: TRBV20-1
length: 15
D: TRBD1
CDR3: CSAQTRTGIGNTIYF

V: TRBV12-3/TRBV12-4
length: 13
D: -
CDR3: CASSLGRVTGAFF

V: TRBV12-3/TRBV12-4
length: 13
D: TRBD1
CDR3: CATMGQGYTEAFF

V: TRBV4-1
length: 14
D: TRBD2
CDR3: CASSLRGGFNEQFF